This TCR beta chain was identified during a study of T cells in Graves' hyperthyroidism and ophthalmopathy. Findings and limits, study-wide: Peripheral blood also featured most of the thyroid clonotypes expanded above 0.001.

V gave up 5 bases and J gave up 5 bases; unmatched junction bases: 9. In germline, CDR1 is DFQATT, CDR2 SNEGSKA (reference sequence). The CDR3 sequence is 15 residues long. What was amplified from RNA transcripts were TCR beta CDR3 regions. The study used the HTBI primer set for a first-round RT-PCR of the TCR CDR3. In TCRdb, the multiplex PCR reads were re-called with MiXCR into one record per CDR3 protein. The sample shows roughly 580,000 distinct CDR3 sequences, approximately 44% of them seen only once. This clonotype was picked up a small number of times. The antigen is not known. This TCR was recovered from a woman younger than 30 with Graves' hyperthyroidism. Sequences were obtained from peripheral blood or thyroid tissue (not recorded which). The chain has TRBV20-1 and TRBJ1-4, with 9 nucleotides matching TRBD1. The CDR3 loop reads CSAPRSGTGNEKLFF. DNA for the CDR3: TGCAGTGCTCCTCGATCCGGGACAGGGAATGAAAAACTGTTTTTT.